This T cell receptor (beta chain) was captured by sequencing in a study of T cells in Graves' hyperthyroidism and ophthalmopathy. Findings of the study overall: Blood also showed most of the thyroid clonotypes that were expanded above 0.001.

Amplification of TCR beta CDR3 regions was performed using RNA transcripts as template. A first-round RT-PCR of the TCR CDR3 used the HTBI primer set. Each CDR3 protein gets one entry after TCRdb re-called the multiplex PCR reads with MiXCR. The sample contains 550,000 to 700,000 distinct CDR3 sequences, roughly 14% of which appear only once. This clonotype was detected many times. The antigen is undetermined. Germline V gives CDR1 SGHAT, CDR2 FQNNGV. The CDR3 contains 12 residues. V was cut by 6 bases and J by 3 bases, with 9 bases left in between. The clonotype was recovered from a woman between 35 and 50 years old with Graves' ophthalmopathy. Source material: blood. The V and J genes are TRBV11-2 and TRBJ2-7; D remains unclear. The CDR3 nucleotides read TGTGCCAGCAGTTTCCTGGGCTACGAGCAGTACTTC. Amino acid sequence: CASSFLGYEQYF.